Below, 30 T cell receptor beta chains from the same sample are listed, as sequenced in a study of T-cell memory formation after mild COVID-19. In TCRdb, the 5' RACE reads were re-called with MiXCR into one record per CDR3 protein. Among 100,000 to 120,000 distinct CDR3 sequences listed, 15% to 20% were seen once. Sample: PBMCs or a T cell subset sorted from them (not recorded which). The receptors shown here come from a man aged 18 to 35 who had mild COVID-19 (a few samples of this study predate the infection). Cell type and time point are not known.

This sequence joins TRBV9 and TRBJ2-7, with a tentative D call TRBD2 (8 bases). The V gene lost 4 bases and the J gene lost 2 bases, with 13 bases spanning the gap. Germline lookup yields CDR1 SGDLS and CDR2 YYNGEE. The CDR3 has 14 amino acids. The CDR3 is CASSPGRGPYEQYF. CDR3 coding DNA: TGTGCCAGCAGCCCCGGGAGGGGGCCCTACGAGCAGTACTTC.

This clonotype was observed a handful of times. V is TRBV2 and J is TRBJ1-6; perhaps TRBD1 as D (6 bases). Germline CDR1 and CDR2: SNHLY and FYNNEI. The V gene lost 6 bases and the J gene lost 7 bases, with 13 bases spanning the gap. The CDR3 is made up of 14 amino acids. CDR3: CASSPDRNNSPLHF. CDR3 nucleotide sequence: TGTGCCAGCAGCCCCGACAGGAACAATTCACCCCTCCACTTT.

The chain links TRBV20-1 to TRBJ2-5; 7 nucleotides match TRBD1. This CDR3 is built from 12 residues. V lost 3 bases and J lost 4; bases outside the gene matches: 2. From germline, CDR1 is DFQATT and CDR2 SNEGSKA (reference sequence). CDR3 coding DNA: TGCAGTGCTAGTGACAGGGTAGAGACCCAGTACTTC. Translated: CSASDRVETQYF.

This clonotype appeared a few times. This chain uses TRBV18 with TRBJ2-5; D remains unclear. The CDR3 has 14 amino acids. Trimming stripped 0 bases from V and 1 base from J, with 6 bases between. In germline, CDR1 is KGHSH, CDR2 LQKENI. CDR3 nucleotides: TGTGCCAGCTCACCACCGTCCATCCAAGAGACCCAGTACTTC. Translating gives CASSPPSIQETQYF.

The rearrangement uses TRBV20-1 and TRBJ2-1; no reliable D call. Trimming took off 8 bases at V and 4 bases at J, with 9 bases between the two ends. The CDR3 spans 11 residues. In germline, CDR1 is DFQATT, CDR2 SNEGSKA (reference sequence). The CDR3 loop reads CSLDHYNEQFF. In nucleotides, the CDR3 is TGCAGTTTAGACCATTACAATGAGCAGTTCTTC.

The chain joins TRBV19 to TRBJ2-5; TRBD2 aligns across 9 bases. The CDR3 contains 16 residues. Trimming removed 4 bases from V and 4 bases from J; junction bases left unmatched: 10. Germline V gene sequence: CDR1 LNHDA, CDR2 SQIVND (reference sequence). CDR3 bases: TGTGCCAGTAGTAGCGGGGGGGCTTTTTTTGGAGAGACCCAGTACTTC. Its protein product is CASSSGGAFFGETQYF.

This clonotype was recorded at least ten times. The chain joins TRBV7-2 to TRBJ1-5, with a possible D match to TRBD1 (5 bases). Germline V lookup: CDR1 SGHTA, CDR2 FQGNSA. The CDR3 contains 13 residues. V was shortened by 6 bases and J by 7 bases, with 13 bases between the two germline ends. CDR3 sequence: CASSSQGDQPQHF. In DNA, the CDR3 is TGTGCCAGCAGTTCCCAGGGTGACCAGCCCCAGCATTTT.

The CDR3 DNA follows: TGTGCCAGCAGCCGACAGATCCAAGAGACCCAGTACTTC. Translation gives CASSRQIQETQYF. The chain combines TRBV5-6 with TRBJ2-5; possible D gene TRBD1, 5 bases. The V gene lost 4 bases and the J gene lost 1 base, with 8 bases spanning the gap. The CDR3 covers 13 residues. CDR1 and CDR2 from the germline V gene are SGHDT and YYEEEE. Together with reference TRBV5-6 and TRBJ2-5, the CDR3 gives the full variable domain: DAGVTQSPTHLIKTRGQQVTLRCSPKSGHDTVSWYQQALGQGPQFIFQYYEEEERQRGNFPDRFSGHQFPNYSSELNVNALLLGDSALYLCASSRQIQETQYFGPGTRLLVL.

This clonotype was seen more than once but under ten times. The rearrangement uses TRBV6-2 or TRBV6-3 and TRBJ1-1; D not resolved. Germline V lookup: CDR1 MNHEY, CDR2 SVGEGT. The CDR3 is 13 residues long. The V end lost 2 bases, the J end lost 8 bases, and 12 bases lay between the germline ends. The CDR3 DNA reads TGTGCCAGCAGTTACGACGGGGAGGGAGAAGCTTTCTTT. This sequence encodes CASSYDGEGEAFF.

This clonotype appeared once. V gene TRBV12-3 or TRBV12-4 combines with J gene TRBJ1-5, with 9 bases matching TRBD1. With V trimmed by 4 bases and J by 4 bases, 2 bases remained unmatched. The CDR3 has 14 residues. The CDR3 is CASSWTGANQPQHF. DNA for the CDR3: TGTGCCAGCAGTTGGACAGGGGCAAATCAGCCCCAGCATTTT.

This clonotype was detected a few times. The genes are TRBV6-5 and TRBJ2-1; 10 bases are shared with TRBD1. Trimming at V came to 6 bases and at J to 7 bases, leaving 6 bases not matched to a gene. CDR3 length: 14 residues. Germline CDR1 MNHEY, CDR2 SVGAGI. CDR3 amino acids: CASRRDRGGNEQFF. Here the CDR3 DNA reads TGTGCCAGCAGGAGGGACAGGGGCGGGAATGAGCAGTTCTTC.

The CDR3: CASTRDSQTQYF. The CDR3, as DNA: TGTGCCAGCACTAGGGACAGCCAGACCCAGTACTTC. The chain is built from TRBV12-3 or TRBV12-4 and TRBJ2-5, with 7 bases lining up with TRBD1. V lost 7 bases to trimming and J lost 6 bases; unmatched junction nucleotides: 5. The CDR3 runs 12 residues.

The chain joins TRBV24-1 to TRBJ2-1; D gene uncertain. The V and J ends lost 3 bases and 1 base respectively, with 9 bases between them. The germline V gene encodes CDR1 KGHDR and CDR2 SFDVKD. The CDR3 contains 15 residues. The CDR3 DNA reads as TGTGCCACCAGTGATACGGGCAGGTCCTACAATGAGCAGTTCTTC. Translation: CATSDTGRSYNEQFF.

This sequence joins TRBV6-4 and TRBJ2-3, with 7 bases fitting TRBD2. Losses at the gene ends were 8 bases for V and 0 bases for J; bases not matched to a gene: 8. The CDR3 has 15 amino acids. In germline, CDR1 is MRHNA, CDR2 SNTAGT. The CDR3 nucleotides are TGTGCCAGCGCTCCCCTAGCGGCTAGCACAGATACGCAGTATTTT. Translation: CASAPLAASTDTQYF.

This clonotype was detected only a few times. This chain uses TRBV5-1 with TRBJ2-7; 11 bases align to TRBD2. The CDR3 contains 14 residues. V lost 4 bases to trimming and J lost 2 bases; unmatched junction nucleotides: 2. Germline CDR1 SGHRS, CDR2 YFSETQ. The CDR3 DNA sequence: TGCGCCAGCAGCCCTAGCGGGGGGACCTACGAGCAGTACTTC. Protein: CASSPSGGTYEQYF. Using reference TRBV5-1 and TRBJ2-7 for the parts outside the CDR3, the full variable domain is KAGVTQTPRYLIKTRGQQVTLSCSPISGHRSVSWYQQTPGQGLQFLFEYFSETQRNKGNFPGRFSGRQFSNSRSEMNVSTLELGDSALYLCASSPSGGTYEQYFGPGTRLTVT.

This clonotype was counted a few times. The V gene is TRBV20-1, the J gene TRBJ2-5; D remains ambiguous. The CDR3 has 13 amino acids. V dropped 6 bases and J dropped 5 bases, with 16 bases sitting between them. Germline-derived CDR1 and CDR2 are DFQATT and SNEGSKA (reference sequence). CDR3: CSATGPSRETQYF. The CDR3 DNA follows: TGCAGTGCAACGGGCCCAAGTCGGGAGACCCAGTACTTC.

This clonotype was seen a few times. The genes are TRBV7-2 and TRBJ2-3; the match to TRBD2 covers 7 bases. V lost 0 bases and J lost 2; bases outside the gene matches: 5. The CDR3 runs to 16 residues. The germline gives CDR1 SGHTA, CDR2 FQGNSA. For the CDR3, the DNA is TGTGCCAGCAGCTTAGCACGGGGGGATGTCACAGATACGCAGTATTTT. Translated: CASSLARGDVTDTQYF.

V usage is TRBV5-1 and J usage is TRBJ2-5; unclear D gene. The CDR3 has 12 amino acids. The V gene lost 6 bases and the J gene lost 0 bases, with 6 bases spanning the gap. Looked up from germline, CDR1 is SGHRS and CDR2 is YFSETQ. CDR3 bases: TGCGCCAGCAAATGGAACCAAGAGACCCAGTACTTC. This translates into CASKWNQETQYF. Looking up the rest from reference TRBV5-1 and TRBJ2-5 gives the full variable domain: KAGVTQTPRYLIKTRGQQVTLSCSPISGHRSVSWYQQTPGQGLQFLFEYFSETQRNKGNFPGRFSGRQFSNSRSEMNVSTLELGDSALYLCASKWNQETQYFGPGTRLLVL.

The CDR3 here is CASSLIPQNTGELFF. CDR3 bases: TGTGCCAGCAGCTTAATTCCGCAGAACACCGGGGAGCTGTTTTTT. V and J are TRBV7-2 and TRBJ2-2; D gene uncertain. CDR1 is SGHTA, CDR2 FQGNSA, per germline. V was trimmed by 2 bases and J by 1 base, leaving 8 bases between them. This CDR3 is 15 amino acids long.

The genes are TRBV5-1 and TRBJ1-4; 8 bases agree with TRBD1. From germline, CDR1 is SGHRS and CDR2 YFSETQ. The CDR3 covers 15 residues. V trimming: 2 bases; J trimming: 3 bases; junction bases outside the gene matches: 3. The CDR3 nucleotides read TGCGCCAGCAGCTTACAGGGGGAGGCTAATGAAAAACTGTTTTTT. Translating it yields CASSLQGEANEKLFF.

This chain connects TRBV7-3 to TRBJ2-1; TRBD2 matches 7 bases. Losses at the gene ends were 2 bases for V and 4 bases for J; bases not matched to a gene: 5. Germline V gene data show CDR1 as SGHTA and CDR2 as FQGTGA. This CDR3 region has 15 residues. CDR3 sequence (DNA): TGTGCCAGCAGCTTACGAGCGGGGAGTTACAATGAGCAGTTCTTC. Its protein is CASSLRAGSYNEQFF.

The gene calls are TRBV6-5 and TRBJ2-2, with 7 bases identical to TRBD1. The CDR3 is 14 residues long. Trimming took 7 bases from V and 5 from J; bases not matched to a gene: 7. Germline CDR1 MNHEY, CDR2 SVGAGI. The CDR3 protein is CASKPTGHTGELFF. The CDR3 nucleotides read TGTGCCAGCAAGCCGACAGGGCATACCGGGGAGCTGTTTTTT.

This clonotype turned up a few times. The CDR3 spells CASSLTPLAGGRDTQYF. The CDR3 DNA reads as TGCGCCAGCAGCCTCACCCCGCTAGCGGGGGGCCGGGATACGCAGTATTTT. The chain recombines TRBV5-1 with TRBJ2-3; 11 nucleotides line up with TRBD2. Germline V gives CDR1 SGHRS, CDR2 YFSETQ. With V trimmed by 4 bases and J by 6 bases, 13 bases remained unmatched. The CDR3 has 17 residues.

The chain has TRBV20-1 and TRBJ2-3; 8 bases map to TRBD2. The CDR3 length is 15 residues. V lost 0 bases to trimming and J lost 4 bases; unmatched junction nucleotides: 6. CDR1 is DFQATT and CDR2 is SNEGSKA in the germline V gene (reference sequence). DNA of the CDR3: TGCAGTGCTAGAGATACGCGGGGGGCCCCAGATACGCAGTATTTT. Its protein is CSARDTRGAPDTQYF.

This rearrangement joins TRBV7-2 to TRBJ2-1, with TRBD2 identical over 8 bases. CDR3 length: 15 amino acids. Germline-derived CDR1 and CDR2 are SGHTA and FQGNSA. Germline trimming cut 6 bases from V and 6 bases from J; bases unmatched to any gene: 10. The CDR3 nucleotides are TGTGCCAGCAGTTATTACACCGGGACTAGCAATGAGCAGTTCTTC. Translating it yields CASSYYTGTSNEQFF. The full variable domain, its missing parts supplied by reference TRBV7-2 and TRBJ2-1, is GAGVSQSPSNKVTEKGKDVELRCDPISGHTALYWYRQSLGQGLEFLIYFQGNSAPDKSGLPSDRFSAERTGGSVSTLTIQRTQQEDSAVYLCASSYYTGTSNEQFFGPGTRLTVL.

This clonotype was seen a handful of times. The V call is TRBV7-9, the J call TRBJ2-2; no definite D call. Germline V gene sequence: CDR1 SEHNR, CDR2 FQNEAQ (reference sequence). The ends were cut back, 2 bases at V and 1 base at J, with 8 bases in the middle. This CDR3 is built from 15 residues. The CDR3 DNA reads TGTGCCAGCAGCTTAAAACGCCGGAACACCGGGGAGCTGTTTTTT. Its translation: CASSLKRRNTGELFF.

The V call is TRBV6-2 or TRBV6-3, the J call TRBJ2-3; 8 bases agree with TRBD2. Germline CDR1 and CDR2: MNHEY and SVGEGT. V shed 4 bases, J shed 2 bases, and the junction held 23 bases outside the gene matches. The CDR3 sequence is 21 residues long. This chain's CDR3 is CASSWPQGGGQSLLNTDTQYF. CDR3 DNA: TGTGCCAGCAGTTGGCCCCAGGGCGGGGGGCAATCTTTGTTGAACACAGATACGCAGTATTTT.

This clonotype was observed a handful of times. The J gene is TRBJ2-2, the V gene TRBV2; D may match TRBD1 or TRBD2 (6 bases each). V lost 4 bases and J lost 0, with 12 bases in between. CDR1 and CDR2 from the germline V gene are SNHLY and FYNNEI. The CDR3 sequence is 16 residues long. CDR3 nucleotide sequence: TGTGCCAGCAGTGTAAGGGGGGATTCGAACACCGGGGAGCTGTTTTTT. This sequence encodes CASSVRGDSNTGELFF.

The chain uses TRBV6-2 or TRBV6-3 and TRBJ2-7, with 7 nucleotides matching TRBD1. CDR1 MNHEY and CDR2 SVGEGT come from the germline V gene. V shed 2 bases and J 7 bases; nucleotides not matched to a gene: 5. This CDR3 has 13 amino acids. CDR3 region: CASSYRGRGEQYV. The DNA of the CDR3 is TGTGCCAGCAGTTACCGCGGCAGGGGGGAGCAGTACGTC.

This clonotype was observed a few times. J is TRBJ1-6 and V is TRBV5-1; TRBD1 might be the D (6 bases). Germline V gene data show CDR1 as SGHRS and CDR2 as YFSETQ. The CDR3 runs to 15 residues. V lost 4 bases and J lost 5, with 13 bases in between. The CDR3 nucleotides are TGCGCCAGCAGCACACAGGGCCGTGATAATTCACCCCTCCACTTT. The encoded protein is CASSTQGRDNSPLHF.